The next 18 T cell receptor beta chains were all read from a single sample in a study of shared clonotypes between healthy human individuals. TCRdb's table, derived via immunoSEQ multiplex PCR, lists solely in-frame clones and lacks some. The sample includes under 1,900,000 clones, about 98.5% of them seen just once. Sequenced input: naive CD4+ T cells sorted from blood. The subset here: CD45RA+ positively selected. The receptor source for this set is a man younger than 40 in good health.

This chain connects TRBV11-3 to TRBJ2-7; 10 bases fit TRBD1. J lost 1 base, V lost 5 bases, and 2 bases had no gene match. Germline V gene data show CDR1 as SGHNT and CDR2 as YENEEA. The CDR3 is 14 amino acids. The CDR3 DNA reads TGTGCCAGCAGCAGACAGGGGGCTTCCTACGAGCAGTACTTC. Its translation: CASSRQGASYEQYF.

The chain is built from TRBV6-6 and TRBJ2-3, with D hard to call. CDR1 and CDR2 from the germline V gene are MNHNY and SVGAGI (reference sequence). This CDR3 has 14 residues. V lost 7 bases and J 1 base, leaving 12 bases between the germline ends. The CDR3, as DNA: TGTGCCAGCAACCGGAGACTGGGCACAGATACGCAGTATTTT. It is translated as CASNRRLGTDTQYF.

This clone appeared a single time. Other DNA sequences from this sample encode an identical CDR3 as well. The rearrangement joins TRBV7-2 to TRBJ1-1, with D perhaps TRBD1 (6 bases). V was shortened by 3 bases and J by 0 bases, with 8 bases between the two germline ends. CDR3 length: 14 amino acids. From germline, CDR1 is SGHTA and CDR2 FQGNSA. This CDR3 reads CASSFDRLNTEAFF. The CDR3 bases are TGTGCCAGCAGCTTCGACAGGCTGAACACTGAAGCTTTCTTT.

This chain links TRBV7-2 with TRBJ2-7; possible D gene TRBD2, 6 bases. CDR3 length: 14 amino acids. V shed 5 bases and J shed 3 bases, with 14 bases lying between them. CDR1 and CDR2 (germline): SGHTA, FQGNSA. This CDR3 reads CASSRSGSDYEQYF. For the CDR3, the DNA is TGTGCCAGCAGCCGTAGCGGATCCGACTACGAGCAGTACTTC. Combining the CDR3 with reference TRBV7-2 and TRBJ2-7 gives the whole variable domain GAGVSQSPSNKVTEKGKDVELRCDPISGHTALYWYRQSLGQGLEFLIYFQGNSAPDKSGLPSDRFSAERTGGSVSTLTIQRTQQEDSAVYLCASSRSGSDYEQYFGPGTRLTVT.

The chain uses TRBV6-5 and TRBJ2-2, with D perhaps assigned TRBD1 or TRBD2 (5 bases each). Deletions cut 4 bases from V and 7 bases from J, with 10 bases between. The CDR3 totals 13 residues. CDR1 is MNHEY and CDR2 is SVGAGI in the germline V gene. CDR3 region: CASSFGGVGELFF. CDR3 in DNA: TGTGCCAGCAGTTTTGGGGGAGTCGGGGAGCTGTTTTTT.

The rearrangement links TRBV21-1 to TRBJ1-2; TRBD1, the table's D call, was not compared with the DNA. TRBV21-1 is a listed pseudogene. The CDR3 spans 15 residues. The CDR3: CASSPRQGIRYGYTF. DNA for the CDR3: TGTGCCAGCAGCCCCCGACAGGGGATCCGCTATGGCTACACCTTC.

The rearrangement links TRBV6-5 to TRBJ1-2, with D possibly being TRBD1 (6 bases). The V end was cut by 6 bases, the J end by 4 bases, with 18 bases between. The V gene's germline CDR1 is MNHEY and CDR2 SVGAGI. The CDR3 totals 15 residues. The CDR3 loop reads CASSKGGTDSYGYTF. The CDR3 coding sequence is TGTGCCAGCAGCAAGGGTGGGACGGACAGCTATGGCTACACCTTC.

Here the CDR3 reads CASSGQQRSSYNEQFF. The DNA for the CDR3 is TGTGCCAGCAGTGGACAGCAGCGGAGCTCCTACAATGAGCAGTTCTTC. The genes are TRBV6-1 and TRBJ2-1; D could derive from TRBD1 or TRBD2 (5 bases each). The length of the CDR3 is 16 residues. Germline assignment: CDR1 MNHNS and CDR2 SASEGT. Deletions cut 4 bases from V and 0 bases from J, with 13 bases between.

Note on this clone: The junction shows a germline mismatch at one end, possibly a read error. At the DNA level, this CDR3 is encoded by other sequences in the same sample as well. The rearrangement links TRBV13 to TRBJ2-1; 10 bases align to TRBD2. The CDR3 consists of 16 residues. Germline V gene data show CDR1 as PRHDT and CDR2 as FYEKMQ (reference sequence). DNA of the CDR3: TGTGCCAGCAGCTTAGTTCGGGCTAGCGGGGGTGATGAACAGTTCTTC. Translated, it gives CASSLVRASGGDEQFF.

This chain uses TRBV30 with TRBJ2-1; 14 bases fit TRBD2. CDR3 length: 18 residues. With 2 bases clipped from V and 1 base from J, the junction kept 7 bases outside the gene matches. Germline V gene sequence: CDR1 GTSNPN, CDR2 SVGIG (reference sequence). The CDR3 bases are TGTGCCTGGAGTAGGGGGTGGACTAGCGGGAGGTCCTACAATGAGCAGTTCTTC. Translating gives CAWSRGWTSGRSYNEQFF.

The chain is built from TRBV10-2 and TRBJ2-2; 7 nucleotides agree with TRBD1. CDR3 length: 16 residues. Germline CDR1 reads WSHSY; CDR2 reads SAAADI. V shed 3 bases and J 4 bases; nucleotides not matched to a gene: 8. The CDR3 is CASSDPGTEPTGELFF. CDR3 nucleotides: TGCGCCAGCAGTGACCCCGGGACAGAACCCACCGGGGAGCTGTTTTTT.

In regard to this clone: In the same sample, other DNA sequences code for this CDR3. The rearrangement joins TRBV7-9 to TRBJ2-7; D unclear. Germline loops: CDR1 SEHNR, CDR2 FQNEAQ (reference sequence). This CDR3 contains 11 residues. Trimming removed 2 bases from V and 7 bases from J, with 6 bases in between. The CDR3 spells CASSLKNEQYF. The CDR3 DNA reads as TGTGCCAGCAGCTTAAAAAATGAGCAGTACTTC.

To note about this clone: Sequence at one end of the junction differs from germline and may be a read error. This rearrangement joins TRBV19 to TRBJ1-2; tentatively, D is TRBD1 (6 bases). Looked up from germline, CDR1 is LNHDA and CDR2 is SQIVND (reference sequence). The CDR3 loop spans 16 amino acids. The DNA of the CDR3 is TGTGCCAGTAGTTTAGAGGGGGGTAGGTTCAACTATGGCTACACCTTC. Its protein is CASSLEGGRFNYGYTF.

V usage is TRBV11-3 and J usage is TRBJ2-1; TRBD2 matches 7 bases. Unmatched junction bases numbered 10, after V lost 6 bases and J lost 2 bases. The CDR3 has 16 residues. The germline V gene encodes CDR1 SGHNT and CDR2 YENEEA. The CDR3: CASSPGGRAPYNEQFF. The DNA of the CDR3 is TGTGCCAGCAGTCCTGGAGGGAGGGCCCCCTACAATGAGCAGTTCTTC.

The rearrangement links TRBV6-5 to TRBJ1-1, with 8 bases matching TRBD1. Germline-derived CDR1 and CDR2 are MNHEY and SVGAGI. There are 15 residues in the CDR3. V lost 6 bases, J lost 5 bases, and 11 bases stayed unmatched. The CDR3 coding sequence is TGTGCCAGCAGGACGGGCAGGGGGCGAAGAACTGAAGCTTTCTTT. Amino acid sequence: CASRTGRGRRTEAFF.

J is TRBJ1-1 and V is TRBV6-1, with D perhaps TRBD1 (5 bases). Deletions cut 2 bases from V and 3 bases from J, with 7 bases between. This CDR3 has 13 amino acids. Germline CDR1 MNHNS, CDR2 SASEGT. CDR3 coding DNA: TGTGCCAGCAGTGAACGGGGGGACACTGAAGCTTTCTTT. It codes for CASSERGDTEAFF.

The chain joins TRBV2 to TRBJ2-1; D ambiguous. Germline-derived CDR1 and CDR2 are SNHLY and FYNNEI. This CDR3 is 12 amino acids long. Trimming cost V 6 bases and J 7 bases, with 10 bases left between them. This chain's CDR3 is CASRDDTNEQFF. As DNA, the CDR3 is TGTGCCAGCAGAGATGACACGAATGAGCAGTTCTTC.

This rearrangement joins TRBV5-6 to TRBJ2-3; D is ambiguous. With 0 bases removed from V and 6 bases from J, the gap between germline ends came to 17 bases. This CDR3 comprises 16 residues. Germline V gives CDR1 SGHDT, CDR2 YYEEEE. In DNA form, the CDR3 reads TGTGCCAGCAGCTTGGTGTTGCTAGGGCAAACCGATACGCAGTATTTT. Translated, it gives CASSLVLLGQTDTQYF.